One and the same sample provided the 32 T cell receptor beta chains below, sequenced in a study of vaccination effects on CD4 cells after COVID-19. What these receptors recognize is not known. Before any sequencing was done, the ViraFEST assay used viral peptide pools to expand antigen-specific CD4+ T cells. Cells that had been cultured for roughly ten days were the source of isolated CD4+ T cells. Vaccination of participants consisted of two doses of either the BNT162b2 or mRNA-1273 vaccine. Sequencing used immunoSEQ multiplex PCR; TCRdb keeps in-frame clones, though not all of them. The data show about 16,000 clones, approximately 70% seen once. Sequences were derived from CD4+ T cells from PBMCs cultured with SARS-CoV-2 spike peptides, sampled after COVID-19 vaccination. The receptors originated from a human donor who received a COVID-19 vaccine.

The CDR3 DNA sequence: TGTGCCAGCTCACTGCAGGGGGGGAACACTGAAGCTTTCTTT. Translated, it gives CASSLQGGNTEAFF. The chain has TRBV18 and TRBJ1-1; 7 nucleotides align to TRBD1. Germline V gene sequence: CDR1 KGHSH, CDR2 LQKENI. The CDR3 consists of 14 residues. The V gene end was trimmed by 4 bases and the J gene end by 1 base; junction bases not matched to a gene: 3.

CDR3 nucleotides: TGTGCCAGCAGCCTTAGTGGACAGTCCAATGAAAAACTGTTTTTT. Its protein product is CASSLSGQSNEKLFF. This chain uses TRBV7-2 with TRBJ1-4, with D perhaps matching TRBD1 (6 bases). V was clipped by 5 bases and J by 5 bases, with 15 bases between them. The CDR3 is 15 amino acids. Germline V lookup: CDR1 SGHTA, CDR2 FQGNSA.

This chain uses TRBV29-1 with TRBJ1-3; TRBD1 might be the D (5 bases). V lost 5 bases and J 3 bases, leaving 8 bases between the germline ends. The germline V gene encodes CDR1 SQVTM and CDR2 ANQGSEA. The CDR3 runs 12 residues. The CDR3 DNA reads TGCAGCGTTCGGAGGGGTGGAAACACCATATATTTT. Translation gives CSVRRGGNTIYF.

The chain joins TRBV4-1 to TRBJ2-1; the match to TRBD2 covers 9 bases. The CDR3 totals 16 residues. V was pared by 0 bases and J by 9 bases, with 9 bases of the junction left unmatched. CDR1 MGHRA and CDR2 YSYEKL come from the germline V gene. The CDR3 bases are TGCGCCAGCAGCCAAGAGCGGGAGGGCCGTGGGGGTGAGCAGTTCTTC. This translates into CASSQEREGRGGEQFF.

V is TRBV25-1 and J is TRBJ2-3; no clear D. Germline V gives CDR1 MGHDK, CDR2 SYGVNS. Trimming shortened V by 4 bases and J by 6 bases, and 5 bases separated the two germline ends. This CDR3 comprises 11 residues. CDR3 bases: TGTGCCAGCAGTGTGGGGGATACGCAGTATTTT. It encodes CASSVGDTQYF.

The table lists this clone with many counts. J is TRBJ1-4 and V is TRBV28; the match to TRBD1 covers 9 bases. There are 15 residues in the CDR3. Unmatched junction bases numbered 8, after V lost 5 bases and J lost 7 bases. Germline values: CDR1 MDHEN, CDR2 SYDVKM. Written as DNA, the CDR3 is TGTGCCAGCAGTGCTAACAGGGGGCGAAGTGAAAAACTGTTTTTT. Translating it yields CASSANRGRSEKLFF.

The CDR3 region has the DNA TGTGCCAGCAGCCGGACTGGTTACGAGCAGTACTTC. Amino acids: CASSRTGYEQYF. The rearrangement uses TRBV3-1 (or the pseudogene TRBV3-2) and TRBJ2-7; the D gene is possibly TRBD2 (5 bases). CDR1 and CDR2 (germline): LGHDT, YNNKEL (reference sequence). Trimming stripped 4 bases from V and 4 bases from J, with 8 bases between. This CDR3 contains 12 residues.

V and J are TRBV6-2 or TRBV6-3 and TRBJ1-1; D unclear. The CDR3 length is 16 residues. The V end lost 2 bases, the J end lost 2 bases, and 15 bases lay between the germline ends. Per germline, CDR1 MNHEY and CDR2 SVGEGT. Here the CDR3 DNA reads TGTGCCAGCAGTTACCAGACCCAGATTTTTAACACTGAAGCTTTCTTT. Amino acid sequence: CASSYQTQIFNTEAFF.

This clone was observed a few times. Written as DNA, the CDR3 is TGTGCCAGCAGTTTTCTGACCCAAAACGAGCAGTACTTC. Translated: CASSFLTQNEQYF. The chain is built from TRBV27 and TRBJ2-7, with D unresolved. The CDR3 runs 13 residues. Germline V lookup: CDR1 MNHEY, CDR2 SMNVEV (reference sequence). V shed 3 bases and J shed 5 bases, with 11 bases lying between them.

This clone occurred a few times. The gene calls are TRBV6-4 and TRBJ2-7; D gene uncertain. This CDR3 contains 17 residues. V dropped 2 bases and J dropped 1 base, with 18 bases sitting between them. CDR1 and CDR2 from the germline V gene are MRHNA and SNTAGT. The CDR3, as DNA: TGTGCCAGCAGTGACCCCCTGAAGGATACGACGTCCTACGAGCAGTACTTC. Amino acids: CASSDPLKDTTSYEQYF.

The gene calls are TRBV7-9 and TRBJ2-1, with 12 positions matching TRBD2. V shed 5 bases and J 5 bases; nucleotides not matched to a gene: 7. The CDR3 consists of 16 residues. The germline V gene encodes CDR1 SEHNR and CDR2 FQNEAQ (reference sequence). CDR3 region: CASSRMTSGSHNEQFF. The CDR3 DNA sequence: TGTGCCAGCAGCCGTATGACTAGCGGGAGTCACAATGAGCAGTTCTTC.

This rearrangement joins TRBV28 to TRBJ1-2; no clear D. The ends were cut back, 7 bases at V and 6 bases at J, with 12 bases in the middle. Germline CDR1 and CDR2: MDHEN and SYDVKM. The CDR3 covers 12 residues. In DNA form, the CDR3 reads TGTGCCAGCAAGTCGGCAGTCGATGGCTACACCTTC. It translates to CASKSAVDGYTF.

A few counts support this clone. This chain links TRBV6-2 or TRBV6-3 with TRBJ2-6; no firm D call. Germline V gene sequence: CDR1 MNHEY, CDR2 SVGEGT. Trimming removed 4 bases from V and 3 bases from J, with 10 bases in between. This CDR3 contains 15 residues. CDR3 in DNA: TGTGCCAGCAGTTCCCGGCCCGGTGGGGCCAACGTCCTGACTTTC. This sequence encodes CASSSRPGGANVLTF.

The V call is TRBV3-1 (or the pseudogene TRBV3-2), the J call TRBJ2-7; D is uncertain. Germline loops: CDR1 LGHDT, CDR2 YNNKEL (reference sequence). Trimming pared 1 base from V and 7 bases from J, leaving 8 bases between. CDR3 length: 12 amino acids. The CDR3 region has the DNA TGTGCCAGCAGCCAAGTCGGGCGGGAGCAGTACTTC. This gives the protein CASSQVGREQYF.

This chain connects TRBV6-6 to TRBJ1-2; D is perhaps TRBD1 (6 bases). Trimming cost V 2 bases and J 8 bases, with 21 bases left between them. The CDR3 totals 16 residues. The germline V gene has CDR1 MNHNY and CDR2 SVGAGI (reference sequence). CDR3 in amino acids: CASSYGAGETFRGYTF. CDR3 coding DNA: TGTGCCAGCAGTTACGGGGCAGGGGAAACTTTTCGGGGCTACACCTTC.

By its share, this clone is medium-sized. At one end, the junction sequence differs from germline, possibly due to a read error. The chain has TRBV12-3 or TRBV12-4 and TRBJ2-7, with a possible D match to TRBD2 (6 bases). This CDR3 is built from 10 residues. DNA for the CDR3: TGTGCCAGCGGCACCCCGGGACTGCTATTC. It specifies CASGTPGLLF.

This clone is a singleton in its sample. This chain uses TRBV7-9 with TRBJ2-7, with D perhaps matching TRBD2 (5 bases). The CDR3 loop spans 13 amino acids. The germline CDR1 and CDR2 sequences are SEHNR and FQNEAQ (reference sequence). V lost 5 bases, J lost 3 bases, and 11 bases lay in between. This chain's CDR3 is CASSLTSGYEQYF. The CDR3 bases are TGTGCCAGCAGCCTGACGAGCGGCTACGAGCAGTACTTC.

The V and J genes are TRBV5-1 and TRBJ1-1; D is unresolved. In germline, CDR1 is SGHRS, CDR2 YFSETQ. The CDR3 is 14 amino acids. V lost 0 bases, J lost 6 bases, and 12 bases lay in between. CDR3 amino acids: CASSLAGQSAEAFF. Written as DNA, the CDR3 is TGCGCCAGCAGCTTGGCCGGCCAGTCCGCTGAAGCTTTCTTT.

The chain uses TRBV10-3 and TRBJ2-5, with D perhaps TRBD2 (5 bases). There are 11 residues in the CDR3. Trimming took off 10 bases at V and 4 bases at J, with 10 bases between the two ends. Per the germline V gene, CDR1 is ENHRY and CDR2 is SYGVKD. This CDR3 reads CATGVGETQYF. In DNA, the CDR3 is TGTGCCACCGGGGTGGGAGAGACCCAGTACTTC.

J is TRBJ1-2 and V is TRBV14; D is ambiguous. V dropped 1 base and J dropped 1 base, with 4 bases sitting between them. The CDR3 extends over 13 amino acids. CDR1 and CDR2 from the germline V gene are SGHDN and FVKESK. CDR3 sequence reads: CASSQVSNYGYTF. CDR3 in DNA: TGTGCCAGCAGCCAAGTCAGTAACTATGGCTACACCTTC.

V gene TRBV9 combines with J gene TRBJ2-7, with TRBD2 matching over 13 bases. The CDR3 is made up of 18 amino acids. V gave up 3 bases and J gave up 0 bases; unmatched junction bases: 9. Germline CDR1 reads SGDLS; CDR2 reads YYNGEE. For the CDR3, the DNA is TGTGCCAGCAGCGCGGGACTAGCGGGGCCCGGGGCCTCCTACGAGCAGTACTTC. Its translation is CASSAGLAGPGASYEQYF.

The chain combines TRBV28 with TRBJ1-2; a possible D gene is TRBD1 (5 bases). The CDR3 is 12 residues long. From germline, CDR1 is MDHEN and CDR2 SYDVKM. V was trimmed by 6 bases and J by 4 bases, leaving 9 bases between them. The CDR3 DNA follows: TGTGCCAGCAGACCAGGGACCTATGGCTACACCTTC. It translates to CASRPGTYGYTF.

The rearrangement uses TRBV30 and TRBJ1-2; D gene unclear. This CDR3 has 13 amino acids. The germline V and J ends were trimmed by 0 bases and 2 bases, with 7 bases remaining between them. Germline CDR1 is GTSNPN and CDR2 is SVGIG (reference sequence). Here the CDR3 DNA reads TGTGCCTGGAGTGTAAAGAAAAACTATGGCTACACCTTC. This codes for CAWSVKKNYGYTF. Full variable domain (remainder filled in from reference TRBV30 and TRBJ1-2): SQTIHQWPATLVQPVGSPLSLECTVEGTSNPNLYWYRQAAGRGLQLLFYSVGIGQISSEVPQNLSASRPQDRQFILSSKKLLLSDSGFYLCAWSVKKNYGYTFGSGTRLTVV.

This clone was counted only a few times. The chain combines TRBV5-1 with TRBJ2-3; no firm D call. CDR3 length: 13 residues. V lost 5 bases, J lost 3 bases, and 10 bases lay in between. Germline V gives CDR1 SGHRS, CDR2 YFSETQ. The CDR3 DNA sequence: TGCGCCAGCAGTTCCAGACGGACAGATACGCAGTATTTT. Its protein product is CASSSRRTDTQYF.

V usage is TRBV28 and J usage is TRBJ1-1; TRBD1 agrees at 12 bases. The V gene's germline CDR1 is MDHEN and CDR2 SYDVKM. The CDR3 contains 17 residues. V lost 6 bases, J lost 4 bases, and 12 bases stayed unmatched. The CDR3 coding sequence is TGTGCCAGCAGGTCACCCCGGGACAGGGGGCGCAGCACTGAAGCTTTCTTT. Its protein is CASRSPRDRGRSTEAFF.

On this clone: One end of the junction does not line up with germline, which may come from a read error. This chain links TRBV4-1 with TRBJ2-7, with D perhaps being TRBD1 or TRBD2 (5 bases each). Germline V gene lookup returns CDR1 MGHRA and CDR2 YSYEKL. The CDR3 is made up of 15 amino acids. CDR3 nucleotide sequence: TGCGCCAGCAGCCAGGGGACGGAACCTATCTACGAACAGTACTTC. Amino acids: CASSQGTEPIYEQYF.

V usage is TRBV3-1 (or the pseudogene TRBV3-2) and J usage is TRBJ2-7; 10 bases are shared with TRBD2. CDR1 is LGHDT and CDR2 is YNNKEL in the germline V gene (reference sequence). J lost 7 bases, V lost 1 base, and 10 bases had no gene match. The CDR3 has 16 amino acids. The CDR3 coding sequence is TGTGCCAGCAGCCAAGGGGGGAGCGGGAGGGCCGTTGAGCAGTACTTC. Its translation is CASSQGGSGRAVEQYF.

This rearrangement joins TRBV6-4 to TRBJ2-1; 8 bases are a match to TRBD2. The germline CDR1 and CDR2 sequences are MRHNA and SNTAGT. The CDR3 is 15 amino acids. Trimming cost V 4 bases and J 9 bases; bases outside gene matches: 11. CDR3 sequence reads: CASSAGGPYDGEQFF. DNA of the CDR3: TGTGCCAGCAGTGCGGGAGGGCCTTATGATGGTGAGCAGTTCTTC.

Many counts were recorded for this clone. The chain carries TRBV10-3 and TRBJ1-2, with D possibly matching TRBD1 (5 bases). CDR1 is ENHRY and CDR2 is SYGVKD in the germline V gene. V was cut by 4 bases and J by 4 bases, with 10 bases left in between. The length of the CDR3 is 13 residues. CDR3 amino acids: CAISGTGPYGYTF. For the CDR3, the DNA is TGTGCCATCAGTGGAACAGGCCCCTATGGCTACACCTTC.

The gene calls are TRBV2 and TRBJ1-1; D possibly corresponds to TRBD1 (6 bases). Germline V gene data show CDR1 as SNHLY and CDR2 as FYNNEI. V gave up 7 bases and J gave up 1 base, with 10 bases separating them. The CDR3 loop spans 13 amino acids. Written as DNA, the CDR3 is TGTGCCAGCAATAGGGACAAGAACACTGAAGCTTTCTTT. Translating gives CASNRDKNTEAFF.

A few counts support this clone. The gene calls are TRBV20-1 and TRBJ1-2; no clear D. The CDR3 sequence is 11 residues long. Germline V gene sequence: CDR1 DFQATT, CDR2 SNEGSKA (reference sequence). V lost 4 bases, J lost 8 bases, and 11 bases lay in between. The CDR3 bases are TGCAGTGCTACAGACTCGATCGGCTACACCTTC. It yields the protein CSATDSIGYTF.

This chain joins TRBV5-6 and TRBJ2-7; weak D call: TRBD2 (5 bases). The CDR3 runs 15 residues. Germline lookup yields CDR1 SGHDT and CDR2 YYEEEE. V lost 4 bases and J 2 bases, leaving 16 bases between the germline ends. The CDR3 coding sequence is TGTGCCAGCAGCATACTAGTCCCGAGGCCCTACGAGCAGTACTTC. It yields the protein CASSILVPRPYEQYF. The whole variable domain, remainder taken from reference TRBV5-6 and TRBJ2-7, is DAGVTQSPTHLIKTRGQQVTLRCSPKSGHDTVSWYQQALGQGPQFIFQYYEEEERQRGNFPDRFSGHQFPNYSSELNVNALLLGDSALYLCASSILVPRPYEQYFGPGTRLTVT.